The subject of this entry is one TCR beta chain. Authors' processing steps: Quantification of nucleated cells was approximated via reference gene primer amplification. The method was immunoSEQ multiplex PCR; TCRdb's version includes in-frame clones alone and lacks a portion of them. The D gene and trimming were derived from the DNA, and the V and J assignments and clone size from that table. The sample carries over 120,000 clones, over 70% recorded once. The sample belongs to a study of blood T cell repertoires in COVID-19. On the study more broadly: PBMCs, B-cell-depleted T cells, or T cells were the source of the cDNA or gDNA that made up the material.

This CDR3 comprises 13 residues. CDR1 is SNHLY, CDR2 FYNNEI, per germline. V dropped 8 bases and J dropped 11; count of bases not matched to a gene: 13. The material sequenced was peripheral blood. This sequence was found in a woman aged 55-70 years with acute or convalescent COVID-19. The chain recombines TRBV2 with TRBJ1-1; TRBD1 matches at 8 bases. As DNA, the CDR3 is TGTGCCAGCCGATCAGAAGACAGGGGTGCGGCTTTCTTT. Amino acid sequence: CASRSEDRGAAFF.